This section outlines one T cell receptor (beta chain) sequence together with its context. The record originates from a study of molecular identifiers for immune sequencing clone quantification. TCRdb redid the calling of the PCR reads with MiXCR, one entry per CDR3 protein. This table has approximately 550,000 distinct CDR3 sequences, about 25% appearing once. This CDR3 comprises 16 residues. V lost 0 bases and J lost 3; bases outside the gene matches: 5. CDR1 LNHNV and CDR2 YYDKDF come from the germline V gene (reference sequence). Sequencing was performed on naive CD8+ T cells from blood, with Jurkat cell RNA spiked in. Noted subset: FACS-sorted CD8+CD4-CCR7+CD45RA+ naive T cells. The V and J genes are TRBV15 and TRBJ2-5, with 9 bases aligning to TRBD2. This receptor was taken from a human donor in good health. Some libraries in this study had Jurkat cell RNA spiked in. The chain's CDR3 is CATSREREGLEETQYF. The CDR3 DNA follows: TGTGCCACCAGCAGAGAGCGGGAGGGACTGGAAGAGACCCAGTACTTC.